Listed here are 18 T cell receptor beta chains from one sample, sequenced in a study of T cells in Graves' hyperthyroidism and ophthalmopathy. It was RNA transcripts that yielded the amplified TCR beta CDR3 regions. First-round RT-PCR targeting the TCR CDR3 was performed with the HTBI primer set. TCRdb independently ran MiXCR on the multiplex PCR reads; one entry per CDR3 protein. The sample includes approximately 720,000 distinct CDR3 sequences, 15% to 20% seen only once; the top ten take around 17%. The sample consisted of blood. These TCRs come from a woman aged 45-59 years with Graves' hyperthyroidism that later progressed to Graves' ophthalmopathy.

This clonotype occurred many times. The chain joins TRBV2 to TRBJ1-1; D gene ambiguous. The V gene lost 3 bases and the J gene lost 0 bases, with 11 bases spanning the gap. The CDR3 runs to 15 residues. Per germline, CDR1 SNHLY and CDR2 FYNNEI. This CDR3 is CASSEAFQMNTEAFF. The CDR3 DNA reads TGTGCCAGCAGTGAGGCGTTCCAAATGAACACTGAAGCTTTCTTT.

This clonotype was detected many times. This chain links TRBV6-2 or TRBV6-3 with TRBJ1-1; tentative D call: TRBD1 (6 bases). Germline assignment: CDR1 MNHEY and CDR2 SVGEGT. This CDR3 has 15 residues. Deletions cut 8 bases from V and 0 bases from J, with 16 bases between. CDR3 DNA: TGTGCCAGCCATGTACGGGGGGCCGTGAACACTGAAGCTTTCTTT. Amino acid sequence: CASHVRGAVNTEAFF.

V and J are TRBV4-1 and TRBJ2-1, with D possibly matching TRBD1 (5 bases). The V end was cut by 0 bases, the J end by 4 bases, with 16 bases between. Germline-derived CDR1 and CDR2 are MGHRA and YSYEKL. The CDR3 is 17 residues long. CDR3 nucleotide sequence: TGCGCCAGCAGCCAAGAGCACACAGGATCTTCGTACAATGAGCAGTTCTTC. Translation gives CASSQEHTGSSYNEQFF.

This chain joins TRBV19 and TRBJ1-5; D gene uncertain. The CDR3 runs 13 residues. Germline CDR1 is LNHDA and CDR2 is SQIVND (reference sequence). V lost 2 bases and J 8 bases, leaving 10 bases between the germline ends. The CDR3 DNA reads TGTGCCAGTAGTATACCAACAGCCGAGCCCCAGCATTTT. It is translated as CASSIPTAEPQHF.

The chain links TRBV4-2 to TRBJ2-1; 8 positions agree with TRBD1. In germline, CDR1 is LGHNA, CDR2 YNFKEQ. The CDR3 totals 18 residues. Unmatched junction bases numbered 15, after V lost 4 bases and J lost 4 bases. The CDR3 nucleotides read TGTGCCAGCAGCCGCTCACTCCCCGGGACAGGATCTTACAATGAGCAGTTCTTC. This sequence encodes CASSRSLPGTGSYNEQFF.

This rearrangement joins TRBV12-3 or TRBV12-4 to TRBJ1-5; D is undetermined. The length of the CDR3 is 11 residues. V lost 5 bases to trimming and J lost 5 bases, with 4 bases between them. Here the CDR3 reads CASSIDQPQHF. The CDR3, as DNA: TGTGCCAGCAGTATAGATCAGCCCCAGCATTTT.

This clonotype has at least ten counts. This rearrangement joins TRBV2 to TRBJ1-4; D is perhaps TRBD1 (6 bases). Germline CDR1 is SNHLY and CDR2 is FYNNEI. V gave up 3 bases and J gave up 8 bases, with 10 bases separating them. The CDR3 totals 13 residues. CDR3 coding DNA: TGTGCCAGCAGTGAGAGGCAGGGGGAAAAACTGTTTTTT. Protein product: CASSERQGEKLFF.

In its sample, this clonotype was seen many times. At one end, the junction sequence differs from germline, possibly due to a read error. V gene TRBV7-7 combines with J gene TRBJ2-3; D may be TRBD2 (6 bases). CDR3 size: 15 residues. CDR1 is SSHAT and CDR2 is FNYEAQ in the germline V gene (reference sequence). CDR3: CASSLGSPGEDTQYF. In DNA, the CDR3 is TGTGCTAGCAGTCTAGGCAGTCCGGGGGAAGATACGCAGTATTTT.

This clonotype was detected only a few times. This chain connects TRBV20-1 to TRBJ1-1; the D is unclear. Per germline, CDR1 DFQATT and CDR2 SNEGSKA (reference sequence). This CDR3 spans 13 amino acids. The V end lost 4 bases, the J end lost 3 bases, and 12 bases lay between the germline ends. CDR3 nucleotide sequence: TGCAGTGCTAACCCTAACGGGGACACTGAAGCTTTCTTT. The encoded protein is CSANPNGDTEAFF.

This clonotype was seen more than once but under ten times. The chain links TRBV30 to TRBJ1-2, with TRBD1 matching over 10 bases. The CDR3 is made up of 15 amino acids. CDR1 GTSNPN and CDR2 SVGIG come from the germline V gene (reference sequence). V lost 3 bases and J lost 3; bases outside the gene matches: 7. The CDR3 region has the DNA TGTGCCTGGAGGACGTTAGGACAGGGGGACTATGGCTACACCTTC. Its translation is CAWRTLGQGDYGYTF.

The V and J genes are TRBV4-1 and TRBJ1-2, with D unresolved. This CDR3 is 15 amino acids long. CDR1 and CDR2 (germline): MGHRA, YSYEKL. Between the trimmed V and J ends, which lost 4 bases and 4 bases, there was a span of 16 bases. The DNA of the CDR3 is TGCGCCAGCAGCCCTGGCCCGGAAGCAATCTATGGCTACACCTTC. It codes for CASSPGPEAIYGYTF.

This chain joins TRBV13 and TRBJ2-7; D gene uncertain. This CDR3 region has 14 residues. V lost 3 bases and J 3 bases, leaving 12 bases between the germline ends. Germline V gene lookup returns CDR1 PRHDT and CDR2 FYEKMQ (reference sequence). CDR3 sequence (DNA): TGTGCCAGCAGCTTGTCTCCAGTCTTCTACGAGCAGTACTTC. It is translated as CASSLSPVFYEQYF.

V and J are TRBV2 and TRBJ2-7; D is unresolved. The CDR3 loop spans 11 amino acids. Deletions cut 4 bases from V and 5 bases from J, with 6 bases between. The V gene's germline CDR1 is SNHLY and CDR2 FYNNEI. The CDR3 nucleotides are TGTGCCAGCAGTGTTTGGGACGAGCAGTACTTC. Protein product: CASSVWDEQYF.

This clonotype was counted a few times. The genes are TRBV10-3 and TRBJ2-4, with TRBD1 matching 7 bases. The V gene's germline CDR1 is ENHRY and CDR2 SYGVKD. With V trimmed by 10 bases and J by 4 bases, 7 bases remained unmatched. This CDR3 is 13 amino acids long. DNA for the CDR3: TGTGCCACCGCCGGGACAGAAAAAAACATTCAGTACTTC. Amino acids: CATAGTEKNIQYF.

This clonotype was found a few times. The rearrangement joins TRBV5-1 to TRBJ2-2; tentatively, D is TRBD1 (6 bases). Between the trimmed V and J ends, which lost 4 bases and 4 bases, there was a span of 20 bases. This CDR3 is 17 amino acids long. The V gene's germline CDR1 is SGHRS and CDR2 YFSETQ. The CDR3 sequence: CASSSIGITRGTGELFF. As DNA, the CDR3 is TGCGCCAGCAGCAGTATAGGAATAACCAGGGGCACCGGGGAGCTGTTTTTT. The whole variable domain, remainder taken from reference TRBV5-1 and TRBJ2-2, is KAGVTQTPRYLIKTRGQQVTLSCSPISGHRSVSWYQQTPGQGLQFLFEYFSETQRNKGNFPGRFSGRQFSNSRSEMNVSTLELGDSALYLCASSSIGITRGTGELFFGEGSRLTVL.

V gene TRBV19 combines with J gene TRBJ2-1; 15 bases line up with TRBD2. CDR3 length equals 16 residues. CDR1 is LNHDA, CDR2 SQIVND, per germline (reference sequence). With V trimmed by 8 bases and J by 8 bases, 10 bases remained unmatched. The CDR3 DNA is TGTGCCAGTGGCGGACTAGCGGGGGGGCCACTGGATGAGCAGTTCTTC. It specifies CASGGLAGGPLDEQFF.

Notes on this clonotype: Since a much larger clone is just one base distant, this may be a read error. The CDR3 here is CASSLASGGPYDEQFF. CDR3 DNA: TGTGCCAGCAGCTTAGCGTCGGGGGGGCCCTACGATGAGCAGTTCTTC. The rearrangement uses TRBV7-2 and TRBJ2-1; 8 bases fit TRBD2. The CDR3 loop spans 16 amino acids. CDR1 is SGHTA, CDR2 FQGNSA, per germline. The full variable domain, rest sourced from reference TRBV7-2 and TRBJ2-1, is GAGVSQSPSNKVTEKGKDVELRCDPISGHTALYWYRQSLGQGLEFLIYFQGNSAPDKSGLPSDRFSAERTGGSVSTLTIQRTQQEDSAVYLCASSLASGGPYDEQFFGPGTRLTVL.

The sample holds a few counts of this clonotype. The chain is built from TRBV6-1 and TRBJ2-7; D uncertain. The germline V gene encodes CDR1 MNHNS and CDR2 SASEGT. Trimming took 2 bases from V and 3 from J, leaving 8 bases between them. This CDR3 region has 13 residues. CDR3 coding DNA: TGTGCCAGCAGTGAATATCAGGACTACGAGCAGTACTTC. Translated, it gives CASSEYQDYEQYF.